The 29 T cell receptor beta chains below all came from one sample that was sequenced in a study of cytomegalovirus exposure and HLA in healthy donors. This PCR relied on a set of 60 Vbeta primers and 13 Jbeta primers. TCRdb keeps only in-frame clones here, not all; method: immunoSEQ multiplex PCR. The sample carries about 78,000 clones, approximately 70% recorded once. The material sequenced was PBMCs. The receptors stem from a woman aged 40-49 years in good health and CMV-seropositive.

This chain connects TRBV2 to TRBJ1-4; no definite D call. This CDR3 comprises 14 residues. V was shortened by 1 base and J by 3 bases, with 6 bases between the two germline ends. Germline CDR1 is SNHLY and CDR2 is FYNNEI. In nucleotides, the CDR3 is TGTGCCAGCAGTGAAGACCGAGCTAATGAAAAACTGTTTTTT. This translates into CASSEDRANEKLFF.

CDR3 coding DNA: TGTGCCATCAGTGACCAGGAGGGACGGAGCAATCAGCCCCAGCATTTT. Encoded protein: CAISDQEGRSNQPQHF. This chain connects TRBV10-3 to TRBJ1-5; possible D gene TRBD1, 5 bases. The CDR3 is 16 amino acids. Germline assignment: CDR1 ENHRY and CDR2 SYGVKD. V was shortened by 3 bases and J by 1 base, with 13 bases between the two germline ends.

The gene calls are TRBV19 and TRBJ1-1; 9 bases map to TRBD1. Trimming removed 3 bases from V and 6 bases from J; junction bases left unmatched: 11. Germline V gene lookup returns CDR1 LNHDA and CDR2 SQIVND (reference sequence). The CDR3 is made up of 16 amino acids. CDR3 protein: CASSIRLDRGRAEAFF. CDR3 nucleotide sequence: TGTGCCAGTAGTATTAGGTTGGACAGGGGAAGGGCTGAAGCTTTCTTT. The full variable domain, in which reference TRBV19 and TRBJ1-1 provide the parts outside the CDR3, is DGGITQSPKYLFRKEGQNVTLSCEQNLNHDAMYWYRQDPGQGLRLIYYSQIVNDFQKGDIAEGYSVSREKKESFPLTVTSAQKNPTAFYLCASSIRLDRGRAEAFFGQGTRLTVV.

The sample holds one count of this clone. The chain combines TRBV7-2 with TRBJ2-6; TRBD1 matches 12 bases. The V gene end was trimmed by 7 bases and the J gene end by 1 base; junction bases not matched to a gene: 8. The CDR3 has 18 residues. From germline, CDR1 is SGHTA and CDR2 FQGNSA. The CDR3 here is CASTFTGQGASGANVLTF. CDR3 coding DNA: TGTGCCAGCACCTTTACGGGACAGGGGGCTTCTGGGGCCAACGTCCTGACTTTC. Full variable domain (remainder filled in from reference TRBV7-2 and TRBJ2-6): GAGVSQSPSNKVTEKGKDVELRCDPISGHTALYWYRQSLGQGLEFLIYFQGNSAPDKSGLPSDRFSAERTGGSVSTLTIQRTQQEDSAVYLCASTFTGQGASGANVLTFGAGSRLTVL.

The chain joins TRBV28 to TRBJ1-2; 8 bases agree with TRBD1. The CDR3 is 19 residues long. The junction had 20 bases not matched to a gene; V was cut back by 1 base and J by 7 bases. CDR1 and CDR2 (germline): MDHEN, SYDVKM. The CDR3 DNA reads as TGTGCCAGCAGTTTATTAGAGGCAGGGGGCATAAGGGAGACAGGTGGCTACACCTTC. Residues: CASSLLEAGGIRETGGYTF.

This chain joins TRBV10-1 and TRBJ1-2, with D possibly TRBD1 on 6 matching bases. This CDR3 has 15 residues. Germline assignment: CDR1 WNHNN and CDR2 SYGVQD (reference sequence). Between the trimmed V and J ends, which lost 0 bases and 8 bases, there was a span of 16 bases. CDR3 sequence (DNA): TGCGCCAGCAGTGAGTCGAAAGGGGGGGTGAACGGCTACACCTTC. Amino acid sequence: CASSESKGGVNGYTF.

The chain uses TRBV2 and TRBJ2-3; TRBD2 agrees at 11 bases. Germline loops: CDR1 SNHLY, CDR2 FYNNEI. The CDR3 is 14 residues long. V lost 4 bases and J lost 4; bases outside the gene matches: 1. CDR3 in amino acids: CASSALAGADTQYF. In DNA form, the CDR3 reads TGTGCCAGCAGTGCACTAGCGGGGGCAGATACGCAGTATTTT.

The chain is built from TRBV7-2 and TRBJ1-2, with a tentative D call TRBD1 (5 bases). V gave up 5 bases and J gave up 4 bases, with 17 bases separating them. Germline values: CDR1 SGHTA, CDR2 FQGNSA. This CDR3 region has 15 residues. The CDR3 nucleotides are TGTGCCAGCAGCCCCGGGGGTCGGGTAGTCTATGGCTACACCTTC. Its translation is CASSPGGRVVYGYTF. The full variable domain, its missing parts supplied by reference TRBV7-2 and TRBJ1-2, is GAGVSQSPSNKVTEKGKDVELRCDPISGHTALYWYRQSLGQGLEFLIYFQGNSAPDKSGLPSDRFSAERTGGSVSTLTIQRTQQEDSAVYLCASSPGGRVVYGYTFGSGTRLTVV.

V gene TRBV6-5 combines with J gene TRBJ1-2; the D gene is possibly TRBD1 (6 bases). With 6 bases removed from V and 7 bases from J, the gap between germline ends came to 15 bases. The CDR3 loop spans 13 amino acids. Looked up from germline, CDR1 is MNHEY and CDR2 is SVGAGI. The CDR3 nucleotides read TGTGCCAGCAGAACCAGGGAAGGGGGTGGCTACACCTTC. Its protein is CASRTREGGGYTF.

V and J are TRBV7-9 and TRBJ1-2; the D is unclear. Germline CDR1 reads SEHNR; CDR2 reads FQNEAQ (reference sequence). This CDR3 has 12 amino acids. The germline V and J ends were trimmed by 5 bases and 3 bases, with 7 bases remaining between them. DNA of the CDR3: TGTGCCAGCAGCCCCCGTGACTATGGCTACACCTTC. This codes for CASSPRDYGYTF.

The chain uses TRBV18 and TRBJ1-3; tentatively, D is TRBD1 (6 bases). The ends were cut back, 6 bases at V and 2 bases at J, with 17 bases in the middle. Germline V gives CDR1 KGHSH, CDR2 LQKENI. The CDR3 loop spans 16 amino acids. The CDR3 DNA is TGTGCCAGCTCGCCGCCAGGGACACCACCTGGAAACACCATATATTTT. It is translated as CASSPPGTPPGNTIYF.

This clone has only one observation. This chain joins TRBV5-4 and TRBJ2-7; tentative D call: TRBD2 (5 bases). CDR3 length: 14 residues. V was cut by 5 bases and J by 0 bases, with 12 bases left in between. In germline, CDR1 is SGHNT, CDR2 YYREEE (reference sequence). CDR3: CASRPTGVSYEQYF. DNA for the CDR3: TGTGCCAGCAGGCCCACCGGGGTCTCCTACGAGCAGTACTTC.

The chain recombines TRBV30 with TRBJ1-2; maybe TRBD1 (5 bases). Germline V gene lookup returns CDR1 GTSNPN and CDR2 SVGIG (reference sequence). Trimming stripped 3 bases from V and 8 bases from J, with 7 bases between. The CDR3 runs 10 residues. As DNA, the CDR3 is TGTGCCTGGAGGCGGGGCGGCTACACCTTC. This sequence encodes CAWRRGGYTF.

The CDR3 sequence is CASSLGSGNEQFF. The CDR3 bases are TGCGCCAGCAGCTTGGGATCCGGGAATGAGCAGTTCTTC. The V gene is TRBV5-1, the J gene TRBJ2-1, with D unclear. CDR1 and CDR2 (germline): SGHRS, YFSETQ. Trimming cost V 0 bases and J 7 bases, with 8 bases left between them. CDR3 size: 13 residues.

This clone has just a few counts. The genes are TRBV5-4 and TRBJ1-2, with a tentative D call TRBD1 (6 bases). The CDR3 loop spans 16 amino acids. Deletions cut 3 bases from V and 3 bases from J, with 18 bases between. CDR1 and CDR2 (germline): SGHNT, YYREEE (reference sequence). The CDR3 here is CASSSPGRAGDYGYTF. CDR3 coding DNA: TGTGCCAGCAGCTCCCCCGGCAGGGCAGGGGACTATGGCTACACCTTC.

The rearrangement uses TRBV30 and TRBJ1-1, with D possibly being TRBD1 (5 bases). Deletions cut 2 bases from V and 7 bases from J, with 8 bases between. CDR1 is GTSNPN, CDR2 SVGIG, per germline (reference sequence). The CDR3 runs to 11 residues. CDR3: CAWSRGSEAFF. CDR3 coding DNA: TGTGCCTGGAGTCGGGGGAGTGAAGCTTTCTTT.

This chain links TRBV7-9 with TRBJ2-7; D remains unclear. Germline-derived CDR1 and CDR2 are SEHNR and FQNEAQ (reference sequence). Deletions cut 4 bases from V and 3 bases from J, with 4 bases between. The CDR3 has 11 amino acids. CDR3 bases: TGTGCCAGCAGCTCTTACTACGAGCAGTACTTC. Protein sequence: CASSSYYEQYF.

V usage is TRBV7-3 and J usage is TRBJ2-7; 13 bases align to TRBD2. The CDR3 contains 16 residues. Germline V gene data show CDR1 as SGHTA and CDR2 as FQGTGA. The junction had 12 bases not matched to a gene; V was cut back by 8 bases and J by 5 bases. In DNA, the CDR3 is TGTGCCAGCGGAGAACTAGCGGGGGGGCCTTTCCACGAGCAGTACTTC. Translated: CASGELAGGPFHEQYF.

The chain recombines TRBV9 with TRBJ1-2; 9 bases are a match to TRBD1. CDR1 SGDLS and CDR2 YYNGEE come from the germline V gene. V lost 4 bases to trimming and J lost 8 bases; unmatched junction nucleotides: 9. This CDR3 region has 14 residues. Here the CDR3 DNA reads TGTGCCAGCAGCAGCCAACAGGGGGCAGGGGGCTACACCTTC. Translation gives CASSSQQGAGGYTF.

With respect to this clone: Germline is not matched at one junction end, which may reflect a read error. This rearrangement joins TRBV6-6 to TRBJ2-2, with 8 bases matching TRBD1. CDR1 is MNHNY, CDR2 SVGAGI, per germline (reference sequence). The CDR3 loop spans 15 amino acids. The CDR3: CASSPLDRATGGLFF. The CDR3 nucleotides read TGTGCCAGCAGTCCCTTGGACAGGGCCACCGGGGGGCTGTTTTTT.

J is TRBJ2-3 and V is TRBV5-1, with 7 bases that match TRBD1. The CDR3 is made up of 15 amino acids. Unmatched junction bases numbered 10, after V lost 6 bases and J lost 3 bases. Germline-derived CDR1 and CDR2 are SGHRS and YFSETQ. CDR3 nucleotides: TGCGCCAGCACACTGAGGGGGCGCCTTACAGATACGCAGTATTTT. Translated, it gives CASTLRGRLTDTQYF.

This clone is a singleton in its sample. The rearrangement links TRBV5-1 to TRBJ1-3; D may be TRBD1 (5 bases). The V gene's germline CDR1 is SGHRS and CDR2 YFSETQ. V lost 0 bases and J 4 bases, leaving 8 bases between the germline ends. The CDR3 is made up of 14 amino acids. CDR3 loop: CASSLGGPGNTIYF. Written as DNA, the CDR3 is TGCGCCAGCAGCTTGGGGGGCCCCGGAAACACCATATATTTT.

This clone was seen only a few times. V and J are TRBV19 and TRBJ1-6; D may be TRBD1 (6 bases). From germline, CDR1 is LNHDA and CDR2 SQIVND (reference sequence). V shed 8 bases and J shed 2 bases, with 10 bases lying between them. This CDR3 is 14 amino acids long. CDR3 region: CASQQGPYNSPLHF. Written as DNA, the CDR3 is TGTGCCAGTCAACAGGGCCCCTATAATTCACCCCTCCACTTT.

V gene TRBV7-9 combines with J gene TRBJ2-2; tentative D call: TRBD2 (6 bases). Germline V CDR1 and CDR2: SEHNR, FQNEAQ (reference sequence). This CDR3 is built from 17 residues. With 7 bases removed from V and 3 bases from J, the gap between germline ends came to 21 bases. The CDR3 loop reads CASTFEPSGSYTGELFF. The CDR3 coding sequence is TGTGCCAGCACCTTTGAGCCCTCCGGGAGTTACACCGGGGAGCTGTTTTTT. The full variable domain, rest sourced from reference TRBV7-9 and TRBJ2-2, is DTGVSQNPRHKITKRGQNVTFRCDPISEHNRLYWYRQTLGQGPEFLTYFQNEAQLEKSRLLSDRFSAERPKGSFSTLEIQRTEQGDSAMYLCASTFEPSGSYTGELFFGEGSRLTVL.

This sequence joins TRBV19 and TRBJ2-7; a possible D gene is TRBD1 (6 bases). Germline CDR1 and CDR2: LNHDA and SQIVND (reference sequence). V lost 8 bases, J lost 2 bases, and 13 bases lay in between. The CDR3 runs 13 residues. The CDR3, as DNA: TGTGCCAGTTCCCGGGACATTACCTACGAGCAGTACTTC. It translates to CASSRDITYEQYF.

This chain uses TRBV29-1 with TRBJ2-7, with a weak D call TRBD2 (5 bases). Germline V gene lookup returns CDR1 SQVTM and CDR2 ANQGSEA. V was trimmed by 4 bases and J by 3 bases, leaving 13 bases between them. The CDR3 extends over 13 amino acids. The CDR3 bases are TGCAGCGTTGTCAGAGGGATCGGCTACGAGCAGTACTTC. It yields the protein CSVVRGIGYEQYF.

The rearrangement links TRBV29-1 to TRBJ1-1; D possibly corresponds to TRBD1 (5 bases). Looked up from germline, CDR1 is SQVTM and CDR2 is ANQGSEA. Trimming stripped 6 bases from V and 11 bases from J, with 13 bases between. CDR3 size: 10 residues. The CDR3, as DNA: TGCAGCGTCGGGTCGGGGGGGGCTTTCTTT. Translating it yields CSVGSGGAFF.

The chain couples TRBV5-1 to TRBJ2-3; 10 nucleotides line up with TRBD1. The CDR3 extends over 15 amino acids. Losses at the gene ends were 4 bases for V and 5 bases for J; bases not matched to a gene: 7. In germline, CDR1 is SGHRS, CDR2 YFSETQ. The CDR3 DNA follows: TGCGCCAGCAGCCCTGGGACAGGGGTTGGAGATACGCAGTATTTT. Protein product: CASSPGTGVGDTQYF.

This chain links TRBV7-6 with TRBJ2-5; D gene ambiguous. The CDR3 consists of 12 residues. Germline loops: CDR1 SGHVS, CDR2 FNYEAQ. The V end lost 4 bases, the J end lost 0 bases, and 3 bases lay between the germline ends. In DNA form, the CDR3 reads TGTGCCAGCAGCTACTACCAAGAGACCCAGTACTTC. Amino acid sequence: CASSYYQETQYF.